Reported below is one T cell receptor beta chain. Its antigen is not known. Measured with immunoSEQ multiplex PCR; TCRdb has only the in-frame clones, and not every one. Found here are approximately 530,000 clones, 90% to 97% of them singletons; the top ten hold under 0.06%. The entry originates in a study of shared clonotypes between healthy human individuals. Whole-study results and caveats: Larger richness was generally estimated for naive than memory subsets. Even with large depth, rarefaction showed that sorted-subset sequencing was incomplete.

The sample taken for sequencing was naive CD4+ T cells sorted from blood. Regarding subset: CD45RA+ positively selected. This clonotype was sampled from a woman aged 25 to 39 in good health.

The chain's CDR3 is CASFGWDTQYF. In nucleotides, the CDR3 is TGTGCCAGTTTCGGGTGGGATACGCAGTATTTT. This chain joins TRBV19 and TRBJ2-3; D remains unclear. The germline gives CDR1 LNHDA, CDR2 SQIVND (reference sequence). V shed 8 bases and J shed 6 bases, with 9 bases lying between them. CDR3 length equals 11 residues.